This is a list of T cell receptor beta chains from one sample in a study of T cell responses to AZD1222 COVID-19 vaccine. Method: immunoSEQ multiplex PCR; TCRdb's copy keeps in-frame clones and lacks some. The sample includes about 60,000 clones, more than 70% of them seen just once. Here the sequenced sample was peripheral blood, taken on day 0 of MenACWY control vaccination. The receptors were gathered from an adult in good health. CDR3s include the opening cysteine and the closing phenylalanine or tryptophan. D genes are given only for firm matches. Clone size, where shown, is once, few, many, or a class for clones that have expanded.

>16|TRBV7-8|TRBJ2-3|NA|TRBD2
CASSSAGTSRTDTQYF
TGTGCCAGCAGCTCTGCCGGGACTAGCCGAACAGATACGCAGTATTTT
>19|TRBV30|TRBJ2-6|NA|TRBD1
CAWRKTGAFYHSGANVLTF
TGTGCCTGGAGAAAGACAGGGGCCTTCTATCACTCTGGGGCCAACGTCCTGACTTTC
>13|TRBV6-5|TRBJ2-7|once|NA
CASKLQGSYEQYF
TGTGCCAGCAAACTACAGGGAAGCTACGAGCAGTACTTC
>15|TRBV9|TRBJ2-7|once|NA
CASSERGVGRYEQYF
TGTGCCAGCAGCGAGAGAGGGGTAGGGCGATACGAGCAGTACTTC
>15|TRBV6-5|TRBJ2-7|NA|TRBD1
CASRPDRGQYYEQYF
TGTGCCAGCAGGCCCGACAGGGGGCAATACTACGAGCAGTACTTC
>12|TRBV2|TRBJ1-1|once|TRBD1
CASSRTGDEAFF
TGTGCCAGCAGCCGAACAGGGGATGAAGCTTTCTTT
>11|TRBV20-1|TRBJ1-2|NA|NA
CSAEINYGYTF
TGCAGCGCGGAGATTAACTATGGCTACACCTTC
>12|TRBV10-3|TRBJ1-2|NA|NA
CAISGSIYGYTF
TGTGCCATCAGTGGCAGTATCTATGGCTACACCTTC
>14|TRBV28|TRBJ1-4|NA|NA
CASSFMATNEKLFF
TGTGCCAGCAGTTTCATGGCAACTAATGAAAAACTGTTTTTT
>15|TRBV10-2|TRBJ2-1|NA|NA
CASIPSGDQTNEQFF
TGCGCCAGCATCCCCTCTGGAGACCAAACGAATGAGCAGTTCTTC
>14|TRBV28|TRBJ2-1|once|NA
CASRPLGVYNEQFF
TGTGCCAGCAGGCCTCTTGGGGTTTACAATGAGCAGTTCTTC
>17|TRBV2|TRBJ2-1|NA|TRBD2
CASSRGLAGERSNEQFF
TGTGCCAGCAGTCGGGGGCTAGCGGGAGAAAGGAGCAATGAGCAGTTCTTC
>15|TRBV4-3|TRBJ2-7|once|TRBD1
CASSQDDRGPYEQYF
TGCGCCAGCAGCCAAGATGACAGGGGGCCCTACGAGCAGTACTTC
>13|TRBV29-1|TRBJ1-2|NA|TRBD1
CSVIEQGAGGYTF
TGCAGCGTCATTGAGCAGGGGGCAGGGGGCTACACCTTC
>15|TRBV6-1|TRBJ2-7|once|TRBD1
CASSEAGQGYYEQYF
TGTGCCAGCAGTGAAGCAGGACAGGGATACTACGAGCAGTACTTC
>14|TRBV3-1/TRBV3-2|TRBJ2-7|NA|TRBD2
CASSQRTSGYEQYF
TGTGCCAGCAGCCAAAGGACTAGCGGGTACGAGCAGTACTTC
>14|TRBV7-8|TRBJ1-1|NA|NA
CASGTGRVNTEAFF
TGTGCCAGCGGAACGGGACGGGTCAACACTGAAGCTTTCTTT
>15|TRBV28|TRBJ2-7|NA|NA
CASSLIRGASYEQYF
TGTGCCAGCAGTTTAATTCGGGGGGCCTCCTACGAGCAGTACTTC
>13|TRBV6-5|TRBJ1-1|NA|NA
CASRDVGNTEAFF
TGTGCCAGCAGAGACGTCGGGAACACTGAAGCTTTCTTT
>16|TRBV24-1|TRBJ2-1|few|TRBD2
CATSDLAVSSYNEQFF
TGTGCCACCAGTGACCTAGCGGTTAGCTCCTACAATGAGCAGTTCTTC
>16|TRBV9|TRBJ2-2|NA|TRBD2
CASSVAVGGSTGELFF
TGTGCCAGCAGCGTAGCTGTGGGAGGGTCGACCGGGGAGCTGTTTTTT
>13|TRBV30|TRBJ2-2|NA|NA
CAWSEGNTGELFF
TGTGCCTGGAGTGAAGGGAACACCGGGGAGCTGTTTTTT
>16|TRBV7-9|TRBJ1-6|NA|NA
CASSSYSAGENSPLHF
TGTGCCAGCAGCTCCTACTCGGCAGGGGAAAATTCACCCCTCCACTTT
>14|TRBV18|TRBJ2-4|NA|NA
CASSPPIGKNIQYF
TGTGCCAGCTCACCCCCGATAGGAAAAAACATTCAGTACTTC
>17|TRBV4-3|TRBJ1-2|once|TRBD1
CASSQDSGQGANYGYTF
TGCGCCAGCAGCCAAGATTCCGGACAGGGAGCTAACTATGGCTACACCTTC
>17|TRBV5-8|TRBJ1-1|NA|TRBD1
CASSLVMGQGLSTEAFF
TGTGCCAGCAGCTTGGTGATGGGACAGGGGTTAAGCACTGAAGCTTTCTTT
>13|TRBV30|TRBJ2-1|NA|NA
CAWSGQAGNEQFF
TGTGCCTGGAGTGGACAGGCAGGCAATGAGCAGTTCTTC
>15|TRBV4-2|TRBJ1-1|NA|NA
CASSQALGGYTEAFF
TGTGCCAGCAGCCAAGCCCTTGGGGGGTACACTGAAGCTTTCTTT
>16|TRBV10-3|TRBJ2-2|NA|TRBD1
CAISDPRTGGTGELFF
TGTGCCATCAGTGACCCCCGGACAGGGGGCACCGGGGAGCTGTTTTTT
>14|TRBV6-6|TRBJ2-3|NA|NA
CASRGTPRTDTQYF
TGTGCCAGCCGGGGGACCCCTCGCACAGATACGCAGTATTTT
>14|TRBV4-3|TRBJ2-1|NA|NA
CASSQDPSFNEQFF
TGCGCCAGCAGCCAAGATCCTTCCTTTAATGAGCAGTTCTTC
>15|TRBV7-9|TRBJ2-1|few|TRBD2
CASSSRTSGKNEQFF
TGTGCCAGCAGCTCCAGGACTAGCGGGAAAAATGAGCAGTTCTTC
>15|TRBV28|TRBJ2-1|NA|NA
CASSLSGDPYNEQFF
TGTGCCAGCAGTTTATCGGGGGACCCCTACAATGAGCAGTTCTTC
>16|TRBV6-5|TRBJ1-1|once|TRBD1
CASSYSRGGTGTEAFF
TGTGCCAGCAGTTACTCCAGGGGGGGGACGGGCACTGAAGCTTTCTTT
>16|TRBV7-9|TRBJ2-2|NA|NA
CASSFGQNANTGELFF
TGTGCCAGCAGCTTTGGCCAGAACGCGAACACCGGGGAGCTGTTTTTT
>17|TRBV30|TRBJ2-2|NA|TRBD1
CAWSQNRDRGLSGELFF
TGTGCCTGGAGTCAGAACCGGGACAGGGGATTGTCCGGGGAGCTGTTTTTT
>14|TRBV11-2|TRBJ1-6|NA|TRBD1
CASGTGTGGSPLHF
TGTGCCAGCGGCACAGGAACAGGGGGTTCACCCCTCCACTTT
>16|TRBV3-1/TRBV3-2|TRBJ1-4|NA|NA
CASSQSGDSTNEKLFF
TGTGCCAGCAGTCAGTCAGGGGACTCAACTAATGAAAAACTGTTTTTT
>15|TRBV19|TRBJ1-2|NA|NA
CASSPGPRGDYGYTF
TGTGCCAGTAGTCCAGGTCCAAGGGGAGACTATGGCTACACCTTC
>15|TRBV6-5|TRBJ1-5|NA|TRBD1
CASSLPPGGGQPQHF
TGTGCCAGCAGTCTCCCCCCAGGGGGTGGTCAGCCCCAGCATTTT
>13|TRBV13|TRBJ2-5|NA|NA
CASSLRLQETQYF
TGTGCCAGCAGCTTGAGGCTGCAAGAGACCCAGTACTTC
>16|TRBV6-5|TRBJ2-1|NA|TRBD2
CASSYPGTSPYSEQFF
TGTGCCAGCAGTTACCCTGGGACTAGCCCTTACAGTGAGCAGTTCTTC
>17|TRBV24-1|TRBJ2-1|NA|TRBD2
CATSDPPHGTKFNEQFF
TGTGCCACCAGTGATCCACCCCACGGGACTAAATTCAATGAGCAGTTCTTC
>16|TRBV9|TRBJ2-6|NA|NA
CASSATGSSGANVLTF
TGTGCCAGCAGCGCAACAGGGTCCTCTGGGGCCAACGTCCTGACTTTC
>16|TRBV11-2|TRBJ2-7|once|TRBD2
CASSQPGTSRTYEQYF
TGTGCCAGCAGCCAGCCCGGGACTAGCCGTACTTACGAGCAGTACTTC
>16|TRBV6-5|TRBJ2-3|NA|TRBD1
CASSYDRDGLTDTQYF
TGTGCCAGCAGTTACGACAGGGACGGTTTGACAGATACGCAGTATTTT
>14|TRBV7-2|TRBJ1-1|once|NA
CASSVRVGRTEAFF
TGTGCCAGCAGCGTTCGCGTGGGCCGGACTGAAGCTTTCTTT
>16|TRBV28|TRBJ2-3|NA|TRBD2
CASRGLAGGGADTQYF
TGTGCCAGCAGGGGACTAGCGGGAGGTGGGGCAGATACGCAGTATTTT
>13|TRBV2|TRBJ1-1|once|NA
CASRSGYGTEAFF
TGTGCCAGCAGATCAGGGTACGGCACTGAAGCTTTCTTT
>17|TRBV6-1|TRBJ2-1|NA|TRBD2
CASSAGGLAGSYNEQFF
TGTGCCAGCAGTGCGGGGGGGCTAGCGGGCTCCTACAATGAGCAGTTCTTC
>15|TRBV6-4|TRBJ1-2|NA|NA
CASSALQGTSDGYTF
TGTGCCAGCAGTGCCTTACAGGGAACTTCGGATGGCTACACCTTC
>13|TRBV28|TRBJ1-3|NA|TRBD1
CASDRASGNTIYF
TGTGCCAGCGACAGGGCCTCTGGAAACACCATATATTTT
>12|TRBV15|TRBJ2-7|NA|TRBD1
CATSGQGYEQYF
TGTGCCACCAGCGGACAGGGATACGAGCAGTACTTC
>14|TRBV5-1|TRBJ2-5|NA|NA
CASSLGAVGETQYF
TGCGCCAGCAGCTTGGGGGCGGTCGGGGAGACCCAGTACTTC
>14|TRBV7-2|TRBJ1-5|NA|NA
CASSQDRSNQPQHF
TGTGCCAGCAGCCAGGACAGAAGCAATCAGCCCCAGCATTTT